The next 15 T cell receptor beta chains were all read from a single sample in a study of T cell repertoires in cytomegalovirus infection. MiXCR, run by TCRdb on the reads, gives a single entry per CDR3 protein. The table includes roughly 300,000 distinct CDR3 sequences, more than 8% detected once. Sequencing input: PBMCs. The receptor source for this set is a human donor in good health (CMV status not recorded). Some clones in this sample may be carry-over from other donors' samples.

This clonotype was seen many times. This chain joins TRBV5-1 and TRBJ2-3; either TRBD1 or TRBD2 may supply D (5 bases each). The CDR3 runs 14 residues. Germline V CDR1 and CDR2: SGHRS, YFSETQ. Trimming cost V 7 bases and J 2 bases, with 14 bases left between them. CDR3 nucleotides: TGCGCCAGCCAGGAAGGGACGCTCACAGATACGCAGTATTTT. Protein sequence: CASQEGTLTDTQYF.

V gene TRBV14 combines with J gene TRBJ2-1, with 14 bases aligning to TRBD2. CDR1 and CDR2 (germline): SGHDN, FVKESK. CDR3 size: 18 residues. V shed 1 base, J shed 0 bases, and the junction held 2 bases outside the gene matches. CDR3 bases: TGTGCCAGCAGCCAAGTAGGGACTAGCGGGAGCTCCTACAATGAGCAGTTCTTC. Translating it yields CASSQVGTSGSSYNEQFF.

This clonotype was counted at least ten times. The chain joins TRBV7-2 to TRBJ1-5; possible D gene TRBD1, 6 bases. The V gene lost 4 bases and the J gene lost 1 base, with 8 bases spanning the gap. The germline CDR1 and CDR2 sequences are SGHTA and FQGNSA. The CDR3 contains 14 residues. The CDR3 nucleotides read TGTGCCAGCAGCTCCGGGACAAGCAATCAGCCCCAGCATTTT. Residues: CASSSGTSNQPQHF.

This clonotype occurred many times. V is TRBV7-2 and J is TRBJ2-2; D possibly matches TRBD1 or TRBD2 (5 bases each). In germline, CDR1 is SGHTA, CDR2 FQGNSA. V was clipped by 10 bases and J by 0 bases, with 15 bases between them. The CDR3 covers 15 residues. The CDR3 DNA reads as TGTGCCACCAGAAACGGGACCGCGAACACCGGGGAGCTGTTTTTT. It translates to CATRNGTANTGELFF.

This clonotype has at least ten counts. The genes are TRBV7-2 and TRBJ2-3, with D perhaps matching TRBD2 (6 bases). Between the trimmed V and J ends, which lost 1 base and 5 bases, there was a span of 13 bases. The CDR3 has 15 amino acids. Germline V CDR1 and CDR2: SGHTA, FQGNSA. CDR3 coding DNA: TGTGCCAGCAGCTTAGACGGCGGGATGAGAGATACGCAGTATTTT. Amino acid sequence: CASSLDGGMRDTQYF.

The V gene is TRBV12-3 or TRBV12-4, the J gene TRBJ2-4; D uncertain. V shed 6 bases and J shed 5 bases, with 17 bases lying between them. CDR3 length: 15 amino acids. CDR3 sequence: CASSPSRGRQNIQYF. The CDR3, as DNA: TGTGCCAGCAGCCCGAGTCGAGGCAGACAAAACATTCAGTACTTC.

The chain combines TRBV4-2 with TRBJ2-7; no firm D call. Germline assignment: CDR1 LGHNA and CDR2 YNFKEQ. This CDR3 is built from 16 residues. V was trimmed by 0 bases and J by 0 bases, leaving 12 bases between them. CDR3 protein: CASSQETSLGSYEQYF. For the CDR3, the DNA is TGTGCCAGCAGCCAAGAGACTTCCTTGGGCTCCTACGAGCAGTACTTC.

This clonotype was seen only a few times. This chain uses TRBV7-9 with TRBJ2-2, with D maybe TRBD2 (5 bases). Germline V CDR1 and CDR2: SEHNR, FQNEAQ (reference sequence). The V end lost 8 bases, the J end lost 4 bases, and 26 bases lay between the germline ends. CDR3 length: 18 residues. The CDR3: CASLQEGRQRLSTGELFF. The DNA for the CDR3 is TGTGCCAGCCTTCAAGAGGGTCGGCAGAGGCTAAGCACCGGGGAGCTGTTTTTT.

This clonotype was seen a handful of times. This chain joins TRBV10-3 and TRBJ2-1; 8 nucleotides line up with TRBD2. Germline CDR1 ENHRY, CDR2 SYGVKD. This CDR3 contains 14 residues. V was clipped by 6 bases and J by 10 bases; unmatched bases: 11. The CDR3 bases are TGTGCCATCAGCCCGGGACTAGGGTCAGAAGAGCAGTTCTTC. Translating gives CAISPGLGSEEQFF.

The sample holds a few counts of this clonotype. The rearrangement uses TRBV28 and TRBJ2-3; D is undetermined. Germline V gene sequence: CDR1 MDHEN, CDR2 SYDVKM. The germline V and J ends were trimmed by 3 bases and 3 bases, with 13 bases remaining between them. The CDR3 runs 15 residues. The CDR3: CASSLDDQATDTQYF. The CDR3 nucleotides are TGTGCCAGCAGTTTGGACGACCAGGCAACAGATACGCAGTATTTT.

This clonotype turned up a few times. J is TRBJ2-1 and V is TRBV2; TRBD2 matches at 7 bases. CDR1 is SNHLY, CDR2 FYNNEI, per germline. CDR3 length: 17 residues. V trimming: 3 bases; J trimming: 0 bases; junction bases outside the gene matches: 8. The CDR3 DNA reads TGTGCCAGCAGTGACCTTAGCGGGCTGTACTCCTACAATGAGCAGTTCTTC. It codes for CASSDLSGLYSYNEQFF.

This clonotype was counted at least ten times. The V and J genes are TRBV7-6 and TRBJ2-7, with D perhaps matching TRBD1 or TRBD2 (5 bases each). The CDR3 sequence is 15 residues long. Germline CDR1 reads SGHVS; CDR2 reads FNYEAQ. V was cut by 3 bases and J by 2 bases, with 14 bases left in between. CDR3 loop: CASSFRDVPTYEQYF. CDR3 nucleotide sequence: TGTGCCAGCAGCTTCAGGGACGTCCCGACCTACGAGCAGTACTTC.

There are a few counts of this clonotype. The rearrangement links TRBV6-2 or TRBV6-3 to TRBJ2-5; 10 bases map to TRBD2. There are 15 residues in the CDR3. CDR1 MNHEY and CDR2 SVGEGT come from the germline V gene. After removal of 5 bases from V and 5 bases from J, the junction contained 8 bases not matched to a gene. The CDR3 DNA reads TGTGCCAGCAGTACCAGCGGGAGGGCCCGTGAGACCCAGTACTTC. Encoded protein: CASSTSGRARETQYF.

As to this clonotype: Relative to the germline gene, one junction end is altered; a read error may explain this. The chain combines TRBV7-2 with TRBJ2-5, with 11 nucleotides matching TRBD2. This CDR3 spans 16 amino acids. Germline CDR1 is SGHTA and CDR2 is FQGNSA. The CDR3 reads CASSLGPTSGTETQYF. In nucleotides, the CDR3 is TGTGCCAGCAGTTTAGGCCCGACTAGCGGGACTGAGACCCAGTACTTC.

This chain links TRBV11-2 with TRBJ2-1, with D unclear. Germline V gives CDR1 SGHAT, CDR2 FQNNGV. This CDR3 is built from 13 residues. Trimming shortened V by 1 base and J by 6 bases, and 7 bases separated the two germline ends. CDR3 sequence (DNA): TGTGCCAGCAGCTTAGCTATAGTCAATGAGCAGTTCTTC. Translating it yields CASSLAIVNEQFF.